The rows below give T cell receptor beta chains drawn from one sample of a study of neurological immune-mediated disorders. From the 5' RACE reads, TCRdb called clonotypes with MiXCR, one entry per CDR3 protein. The sample shows tens of thousands of distinct CDR3 sequences, 4.5% to 6.5% of them seen only once. The sample taken for sequencing was PBMCs. Source of these receptors: a woman aged 25-40 years with multiple sclerosis. Both conserved end residues are part of each CDR3. Each record gives: CDR3 protein, CDR3 DNA, J gene, clone size, D gene, V gene. The D gene is left open where the match is weak. Some rows mark clone size as missing; the rest say once, few, many or name a class of expanded clone.

CDR3: CASSLLRGGSYNEQFF; DNA: TGCGCCAGCAGCTTGCTGCGGGGAGGCTCCTACAATGAGCAGTTCTTC; J: TRBJ2-1; size: many; D: -; V: TRBV5-1
CDR3: CASSSPFLHEEQETQYF; DNA: TGTGCCAGCAGCTCGCCGTTCCTTCATGAAGAACAAGAGACCCAGTACTTC; J: TRBJ2-5; size: many; D: -; V: TRBV11-2
CDR3: CSAFRGQATDTQYF; DNA: TGCAGTGCATTCCGGGGTCAAGCCACAGATACGCAGTATTTT; J: TRBJ2-3; size: -; D: -; V: TRBV20-1
CDR3: CASSLPLRTGGSYEQYF; DNA: TGCGCCAGCAGCTTGCCCCTCAGGACAGGAGGGTCCTACGAGCAGTACTTC; J: TRBJ2-7; size: many; D: -; V: TRBV5-1
CDR3: CAIRTPDGANYGYTF; DNA: TGTGCCATCAGGACCCCGGACGGAGCTAACTATGGCTACACCTTC; J: TRBJ1-2; size: many; D: -; V: TRBV10-3
CDR3: CASSGLAGTDTQYF; DNA: TGCGCCAGCAGCGGACTAGCGGGCACAGATACGCAGTATTTT; J: TRBJ2-3; size: many; D: TRBD2; V: TRBV5-1
CDR3: CASSVATVGQGMNTEAFF; DNA: TGTGCCAGCAGCGTAGCGACAGTCGGCCAGGGTATGAACACTGAAGCTTTCTTT; J: TRBJ1-1; size: many; D: -; V: TRBV9
CDR3: CASSFSGFQETQYF; DNA: TGTGCCAGCAGCTTTTCGGGTTTCCAAGAGACCCAGTACTTC; J: TRBJ2-5; size: many; D: -; V: TRBV11-2
CDR3: CASSFGTPPNTGELFF; DNA: TGTGCCAGCAGCTTCGGTACACCCCCGAACACCGGGGAGCTGTTTTTT; J: TRBJ2-2; size: -; D: -; V: TRBV7-6
CDR3: CASSPGLAGQETQYF; DNA: TGCGCCAGCAGCCCCGGACTAGCGGGGCAAGAGACCCAGTACTTC; J: TRBJ2-5; size: -; D: TRBD2; V: TRBV5-1
CDR3: CASSLQHQPQHF; DNA: TGTGCCAGCAGTTTACAGCACCAGCCCCAGCATTTT; J: TRBJ1-5; size: many; D: -; V: TRBV28
CDR3: CASSSPTTDTQYF; DNA: TGTGCCAGCAGCTCTCCGACGACAGATACGCAGTATTTT; J: TRBJ2-3; size: -; D: -; V: TRBV7-8
CDR3: CARRTGDSPLHF; DNA: TGTGCCAGGAGGACAGGAGATTCACCCCTCCACTTT; J: TRBJ1-6; size: many; D: TRBD1; V: TRBV2
CDR3: CASSPVLAAYEQYF; DNA: TGTGCCAGCAGCCCGGTACTAGCGGCCTACGAGCAGTACTTC; J: TRBJ2-7; size: -; D: TRBD2; V: TRBV5-8
CDR3: CSASSGQGARQPQHF; DNA: TGCAGTGCTAGTTCGGGACAGGGGGCAAGACAGCCCCAGCATTTT; J: TRBJ1-5; size: many; D: TRBD1; V: TRBV20-1
CDR3: CASSRTGAYGYTF; DNA: TGTGCCAGCAGCCGAACAGGGGCCTATGGCTACACCTTC; J: TRBJ1-2; size: few; D: TRBD1; V: TRBV5-6
CDR3: CASSVYVDGEQFF; DNA: TGTGCCAGCAGCGTATACGTAGACGGTGAGCAGTTCTTC; J: TRBJ2-1; size: -; D: -; V: TRBV7-8
CDR3: CASSLALGGPQHF; DNA: TGCGCCAGCAGCTTGGCCCTGGGGGGGCCCCAGCATTTT; J: TRBJ1-5; size: many; D: -; V: TRBV5-1
CDR3: CSAPDGTSYNEQFF; DNA: TGCAGTGCTCCTGACGGGACTTCCTACAATGAGCAGTTCTTC; J: TRBJ2-1; size: -; D: -; V: TRBV20-1
CDR3: CASSVGQGSYGYTF; DNA: TGTGCCAGCAGCGTTGGACAGGGATCCTATGGCTACACCTTC; J: TRBJ1-2; size: many; D: TRBD1; V: TRBV9
CDR3: CASRTGLANTGELFF; DNA: TGTGCCAGCAGGACAGGCCTCGCGAACACCGGGGAGCTGTTTTTT; J: TRBJ2-2; size: many; D: -; V: TRBV5-5
CDR3: CASSYRYEQFF; DNA: TGTGCCAGCAGTTATCGGTATGAGCAGTTCTTC; J: TRBJ2-1; size: many; D: -; V: TRBV6-6
CDR3: CASSSPAGGTDTQYF; DNA: TGTGCCAGCAGCTCTCCTGCGGGAGGCACAGATACGCAGTATTTT; J: TRBJ2-3; size: few; D: TRBD2; V: TRBV9
CDR3: CASSLEPSRGNEQFF; DNA: TGCGCCAGCAGCTTGGAGCCGAGCCGGGGGAATGAGCAGTTCTTC; J: TRBJ2-1; size: many; D: -; V: TRBV5-1